Presented here are 30 T cell receptor beta chains from one specimen sequenced in a study of T cells after yellow fever vaccination. TCRdb called the 5' RACE reads again in MiXCR, with one record for every CDR3 protein. The sample records about 260,000 distinct CDR3 sequences, 5.2% being singletons. Sequences were derived from CD4+ T cells sorted from PBMCs, sampled on the day of the yellow fever booster vaccination. The receptors were sampled from a man aged 18 to 30 who received the YFV17D yellow fever vaccine.

This clonotype was recorded many times. The chain combines TRBV6-2 or TRBV6-3 with TRBJ2-1, with 11 nucleotides matching TRBD2. The V gene's germline CDR1 is MNHEY and CDR2 SVGEGT. CDR3 length equals 16 residues. V shed 2 bases and J 4 bases; nucleotides not matched to a gene: 4. The CDR3 sequence: CASSYLAGGIYNEQFF. In nucleotides, the CDR3 is TGTGCCAGCAGTTACCTAGCGGGGGGTATATACAATGAGCAGTTCTTC.

This clonotype was detected only a few times. The chain links TRBV7-2 to TRBJ2-1, with TRBD2 identical over 13 bases. The germline V gene encodes CDR1 SGHTA and CDR2 FQGNSA. The ends lost 3 bases at V and 2 bases at J; junction bases unmatched: 10. The CDR3 covers 19 residues. The CDR3 region is CASSFYRLAGGQTYNEQFF. In nucleotides, the CDR3 is TGTGCCAGCAGCTTTTACCGACTAGCGGGGGGCCAGACCTACAATGAGCAGTTCTTC.

This clonotype showed up just a few times. V is TRBV6-6 and J is TRBJ1-6; 10 bases are a match to TRBD1. This CDR3 comprises 15 residues. With 8 bases clipped from V and 8 bases from J, the junction kept 9 bases outside the gene matches. Germline V gene lookup returns CDR1 MNHNY and CDR2 SVGAGI (reference sequence). The CDR3 sequence: CASRPRGTGDSPLHF. CDR3 bases: TGTGCCAGCCGTCCTCGAGGGACAGGGGATTCACCCCTCCACTTT.

A few counts support this clonotype. The genes are TRBV15 and TRBJ1-2; tentatively, D is TRBD1 (6 bases). Germline assignment: CDR1 LNHNV and CDR2 YYDKDF (reference sequence). The ends were cut back, 3 bases at V and 3 bases at J, with 11 bases in the middle. This CDR3 region has 14 residues. CDR3 bases: TGTGCCACCAGCAGGGACGGGACACACTATGGCTACACCTTC. Protein sequence: CATSRDGTHYGYTF.

This clonotype was detected ten times or more. This chain uses TRBV7-6 with TRBJ1-1; 7 nucleotides line up with TRBD1. CDR3 length equals 15 residues. Germline V gene sequence: CDR1 SGHVS, CDR2 FNYEAQ. The J segment lost 6 bases and the V segment lost 5 bases, leaving 12 bases of the junction unmatched. This chain's CDR3 is CASSVVAQGFAEAFF. The CDR3 bases are TGTGCCAGCAGCGTAGTGGCACAGGGGTTCGCTGAAGCTTTCTTT.

This clonotype was detected ten times or more. This chain connects TRBV6-2 or TRBV6-3 to TRBJ2-7; 9 nucleotides line up with TRBD1. Losses at the gene ends were 8 bases for V and 0 bases for J; bases not matched to a gene: 8. The CDR3 is made up of 15 amino acids. CDR1 and CDR2 from the germline V gene are MNHEY and SVGEGT. Here the CDR3 reads CASLLTGGISYEQYF. CDR3 nucleotides: TGTGCCAGCCTCCTGACAGGGGGTATCTCCTACGAGCAGTACTTC.

In its sample, this clonotype was seen many times. This chain joins TRBV6-1 and TRBJ2-5; TRBD2 might be the D (5 bases). The CDR3 loop spans 14 amino acids. The germline gives CDR1 MNHNS, CDR2 SASEGT. Between the trimmed V and J ends, which lost 1 base and 5 bases, there was a span of 11 bases. For the CDR3, the DNA is TGTGCCAGCAGTGAAGGGGCGGGCCACGAGACCCAGTACTTC. Translated: CASSEGAGHETQYF.

The chain is built from TRBV19 and TRBJ1-6, with D maybe TRBD1 (5 bases). The CDR3 runs 13 residues. Trimming pared 5 bases from V and 7 bases from J, leaving 9 bases between. Per the germline V gene, CDR1 is LNHDA and CDR2 is SQIVND (reference sequence). Here the CDR3 reads CASSSRGNSPLHF. The CDR3 DNA reads as TGTGCCAGTAGTTCCCGGGGCAATTCACCCCTCCACTTT.

This clonotype was detected a few times. The chain links TRBV2 to TRBJ2-1; TRBD2 matches 9 bases. Trimming took 3 bases from V and 8 from J; bases not matched to a gene: 8. CDR1 and CDR2 (germline): SNHLY, FYNNEI. The CDR3 covers 15 residues. CDR3 nucleotide sequence: TGTGCCAGCAGTGACGTGCGGGGGGGCCGGTATGAGCAGTTCTTC. It encodes CASSDVRGGRYEQFF.

This clonotype was seen ten or more times. J is TRBJ2-1 and V is TRBV20-1; TRBD2 matches 9 bases. Germline assignment: CDR1 DFQATT and CDR2 SNEGSKA (reference sequence). Trimming took 6 bases from V and 5 from J; bases not matched to a gene: 11. The length of the CDR3 is 15 residues. DNA of the CDR3: TGCAGTGCGCCAGTAGCGGGGGATCGTGACAATGAGCAGTTCTTC. Its protein is CSAPVAGDRDNEQFF.

This clonotype was recorded a few times. The genes are TRBV5-1 and TRBJ1-2; D possibly corresponds to TRBD1 (5 bases). The CDR3 extends over 14 amino acids. With 0 bases removed from V and 6 bases from J, the gap between germline ends came to 12 bases. CDR1 is SGHRS and CDR2 is YFSETQ in the germline V gene. CDR3 residues: CASSLVPGSHGYTF. The CDR3 bases are TGCGCCAGCAGCTTGGTCCCAGGGTCCCATGGCTACACCTTC. The full variable domain, in which reference TRBV5-1 and TRBJ1-2 provide the parts outside the CDR3, is KAGVTQTPRYLIKTRGQQVTLSCSPISGHRSVSWYQQTPGQGLQFLFEYFSETQRNKGNFPGRFSGRQFSNSRSEMNVSTLELGDSALYLCASSLVPGSHGYTFGSGTRLTVV.

This clonotype was seen repeatedly, ten times or more. The chain links TRBV4-2 to TRBJ2-2, with D unresolved. V was shortened by 4 bases and J by 2 bases, with 11 bases between the two germline ends. Germline assignment: CDR1 LGHNA and CDR2 YNFKEQ. The CDR3 length is 15 residues. In DNA, the CDR3 is TGTGCCAGCAGCCCGAGGTGGGAAAACACCGGGGAGCTGTTTTTT. This encodes CASSPRWENTGELFF.

The table lists this clonotype with a few counts. This sequence joins TRBV11-2 and TRBJ1-5, with unresolved D. With 0 bases removed from V and 3 bases from J, the gap between germline ends came to 6 bases. The CDR3 totals 14 residues. Germline-derived CDR1 and CDR2 are SGHAT and FQNNGV. CDR3 sequence: CASSLERVNQPQHF. The CDR3 DNA reads as TGTGCCAGCAGCTTAGAGCGCGTCAATCAGCCCCAGCATTTT.

J is TRBJ2-3 and V is TRBV5-1; D is unresolved. Trimming left V 2 bases short and J 1 base short, with 8 bases between. The length of the CDR3 is 14 residues. The germline V gene has CDR1 SGHRS and CDR2 YFSETQ. The CDR3 DNA follows: TGCGCCAGCAGCTTTGTTACCGGCACAGATACGCAGTATTTT. Translated: CASSFVTGTDTQYF.

This clonotype appeared a few times. The chain uses TRBV20-1 and TRBJ2-7, with TRBD1 identical over 11 bases. After removal of 6 bases from V and 4 bases from J, the junction contained 8 bases not matched to a gene. The CDR3 contains 14 residues. Looked up from germline, CDR1 is DFQATT and CDR2 is SNEGSKA (reference sequence). The CDR3 reads CSAPRGQGGYEQYV. The DNA of the CDR3 is TGCAGTGCCCCCCGGGGACAGGGGGGTTACGAGCAGTACGTC.

This clonotype was seen only a few times. The rearrangement links TRBV7-9 to TRBJ2-4; D is uncertain. Germline V gene sequence: CDR1 SEHNR, CDR2 FQNEAQ (reference sequence). V was trimmed by 5 bases and J by 2 bases, leaving 16 bases between them. The CDR3 sequence is 16 residues long. CDR3 in amino acids: CASSNFVSRSKNIQYF. The CDR3 region has the DNA TGTGCCAGCAGCAACTTTGTCAGTCGGTCCAAAAACATTCAGTACTTC.

This clonotype was found many times. This chain links TRBV6-5 with TRBJ1-5; D perhaps matches TRBD1 (5 bases). The CDR3 consists of 14 residues. The V gene lost 6 bases and the J gene lost 4 bases, with 13 bases spanning the gap. Germline V gene lookup returns CDR1 MNHEY and CDR2 SVGAGI. The CDR3 DNA sequence: TGTGCCAGCAGCCGCTCCGGGGGGAATCAGCCCCAGCATTTT. Translating gives CASSRSGGNQPQHF.

This clonotype was seen a handful of times. The chain's CDR3 is CSVVRVRSYNEQFF. CDR3 coding DNA: TGCAGCGTTGTGAGGGTAAGATCCTACAATGAGCAGTTCTTC. The chain combines TRBV29-1 with TRBJ2-1, with TRBD2 as a possible D gene (5 bases). This CDR3 spans 14 amino acids. Deletions cut 4 bases from V and 1 base from J, with 11 bases between. Germline V CDR1 and CDR2: SQVTM, ANQGSEA.

The table lists this clonotype with many counts. This chain links TRBV6-5 with TRBJ2-3, with 11 positions matching TRBD2. Trimming took 6 bases from V and 1 from J; bases not matched to a gene: 0. There are 14 residues in the CDR3. Looked up from germline, CDR1 is MNHEY and CDR2 is SVGAGI. The CDR3 sequence: CASRTSGGTDTQYF. CDR3 nucleotide sequence: TGTGCCAGCAGGACTAGCGGGGGCACAGATACGCAGTATTTT.

This rearrangement joins TRBV29-1 to TRBJ1-1; possible D gene TRBD1, 5 bases. CDR1 and CDR2 (germline): SQVTM, ANQGSEA. This CDR3 spans 14 amino acids. V lost 5 bases, J lost 1 base, and 14 bases lay in between. The CDR3 reads CSVRVGTPNTEAFF. CDR3 in DNA: TGCAGCGTTAGGGTGGGGACCCCGAACACTGAAGCTTTCTTT.

This clonotype was detected only once. The J gene is TRBJ1-2, the V gene TRBV5-1, with 7 bases aligning to TRBD1. V lost 4 bases to trimming and J lost 4 bases; unmatched junction nucleotides: 10. Germline V gene data show CDR1 as SGHRS and CDR2 as YFSETQ. The CDR3 extends over 15 amino acids. The CDR3 sequence: CASSVTGLKSYGYTF. CDR3 DNA sequence: TGCGCCAGCAGCGTGACAGGGTTGAAGAGCTATGGCTACACCTTC.

This clonotype showed up many times. V gene TRBV3-1 combines with J gene TRBJ1-2; D is unresolved. The CDR3 totals 13 residues. Germline loops: CDR1 LGHDT, CDR2 YNNKEL (reference sequence). The germline V and J ends were trimmed by 0 bases and 4 bases, with 6 bases remaining between them. The CDR3 spells CASSQEGTYGYTF. The DNA of the CDR3 is TGTGCCAGCAGCCAAGAGGGTACCTATGGCTACACCTTC.

The sample holds many counts of this clonotype. The chain combines TRBV20-1 with TRBJ2-1, with D hard to call. The CDR3 has 12 amino acids. V gave up 6 bases and J gave up 4 bases, with 10 bases separating them. Per the germline V gene, CDR1 is DFQATT and CDR2 is SNEGSKA (reference sequence). CDR3 nucleotides: TGCAGTGCCCTTGGCTGGTACAATGAGCAGTTCTTC. Amino acids: CSALGWYNEQFF.

The rearrangement uses TRBV27 and TRBJ2-4; 9 bases fit TRBD2. The V and J ends lost 4 bases and 4 bases, in that order; junction bases with no gene match: 8. The CDR3 has 16 amino acids. From germline, CDR1 is MNHEY and CDR2 SMNVEV (reference sequence). CDR3 sequence reads: CASSSISGGLKNIQYF. The CDR3 bases are TGTGCCAGCAGTTCGATTAGCGGGGGCCTTAAAAACATTCAGTACTTC.

The J gene is TRBJ1-5, the V gene TRBV7-9, with 7 nucleotides matching TRBD1. Per the germline V gene, CDR1 is SEHNR and CDR2 is FQNEAQ (reference sequence). V trimming: 4 bases; J trimming: 5 bases; junction bases outside the gene matches: 5. The CDR3 sequence is 14 residues long. Written as DNA, the CDR3 is TGTGCCAGCAGCTACAGGGGAGGTCATCAGCCCCAGCATTTT. As protein: CASSYRGGHQPQHF.

This clonotype came up a few times. The chain couples TRBV6-6 to TRBJ1-3, with D unresolved. This CDR3 has 14 residues. The ends were cut back, 2 bases at V and 0 bases at J, with 5 bases in the middle. Germline V gene sequence: CDR1 MNHNY, CDR2 SVGAGI (reference sequence). The CDR3 DNA follows: TGTGCCAGCAGTTACGGGAACTCTGGAAACACCATATATTTT. Its protein product is CASSYGNSGNTIYF.

This clonotype has just a few counts. This chain joins TRBV19 and TRBJ1-1, with D uncertain. The CDR3 contains 14 residues. Trimming left V 5 bases short and J 1 base short, with 11 bases between. Per germline, CDR1 LNHDA and CDR2 SQIVND (reference sequence). DNA for the CDR3: TGTGCCAGTAGTCAGAGGGCAGGGAACACTGAAGCTTTCTTT. Residues: CASSQRAGNTEAFF.

This clonotype has more than one count but fewer than ten. CDR3 nucleotides: TGCGCCAGCAGCATGGGCCTCTCTGGGGCCAACGTCCTGACTTTC. Amino acid sequence: CASSMGLSGANVLTF. This chain joins TRBV4-3 and TRBJ2-6; D ambiguous. There are 15 residues in the CDR3. Germline CDR1 and CDR2: LGHNA and YSLEER. Trimming removed 5 bases from V and 0 bases from J, with 8 bases in between.

This clonotype was recorded many times. The V gene is TRBV10-3, the J gene TRBJ2-5, with D possibly being TRBD2 (5 bases). The ends were cut back, 8 bases at V and 5 bases at J, with 15 bases in the middle. CDR1 is ENHRY and CDR2 is SYGVKD in the germline V gene. The CDR3 spans 13 residues. The CDR3 DNA reads as TGTGCCATCGGTGGGAGTGTGGGGGAGACCCAGTACTTC. It translates to CAIGGSVGETQYF.

The chain combines TRBV6-5 with TRBJ1-2, with TRBD1 as a possible D gene (6 bases). The CDR3 sequence is 16 residues long. Germline V gives CDR1 MNHEY, CDR2 SVGAGI. Trimming cost V 6 bases and J 1 base, with 18 bases left between them. In DNA form, the CDR3 reads TGTGCCAGCAGATCTATATCCGGGACAAATAACTATGGCTACACCTTC. It codes for CASRSISGTNNYGYTF.